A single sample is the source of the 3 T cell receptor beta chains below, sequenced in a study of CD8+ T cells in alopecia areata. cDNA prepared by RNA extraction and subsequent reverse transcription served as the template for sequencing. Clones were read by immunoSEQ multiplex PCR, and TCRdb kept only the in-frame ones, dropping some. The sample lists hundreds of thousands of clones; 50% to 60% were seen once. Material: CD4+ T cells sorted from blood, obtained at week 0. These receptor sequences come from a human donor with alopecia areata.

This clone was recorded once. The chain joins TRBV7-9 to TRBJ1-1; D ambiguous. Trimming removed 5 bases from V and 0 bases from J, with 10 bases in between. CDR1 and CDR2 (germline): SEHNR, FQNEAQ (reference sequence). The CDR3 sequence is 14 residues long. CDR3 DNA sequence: TGTGCCAGCAGCCCAACATGGGTGAACACTGAAGCTTTCTTT. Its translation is CASSPTWVNTEAFF.

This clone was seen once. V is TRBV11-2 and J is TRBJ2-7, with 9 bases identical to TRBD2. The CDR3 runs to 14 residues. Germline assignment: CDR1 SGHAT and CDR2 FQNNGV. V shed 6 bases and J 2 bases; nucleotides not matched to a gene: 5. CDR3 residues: CASSIAGVTYEQYF. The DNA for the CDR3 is TGTGCCAGCAGTATAGCGGGAGTGACCTACGAGCAGTACTTC. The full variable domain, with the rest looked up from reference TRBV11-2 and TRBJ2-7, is EAGVAQSPRYKIIEKRQSVAFWCNPISGHATLYWYQQILGQGPKLLIQFQNNGVVDDSQLPKDRFSAERLKGVDSTLKIQPAKLEDSAVYLCASSIAGVTYEQYFGPGTRLTVT.

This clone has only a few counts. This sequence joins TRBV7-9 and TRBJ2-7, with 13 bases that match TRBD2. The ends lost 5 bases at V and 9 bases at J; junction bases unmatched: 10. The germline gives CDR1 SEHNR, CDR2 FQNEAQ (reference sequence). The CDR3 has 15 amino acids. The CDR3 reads CASSHPGLAGEWQYF. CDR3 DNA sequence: TGTGCCAGCAGCCATCCAGGACTAGCGGGGGAGTGGCAGTACTTC.